A single sample is the source of the 24 T cell receptor beta chains below, sequenced in a study of blood T cell repertoires in COVID-19. The repertoire was sequenced with immunoSEQ multiplex PCR; TCRdb's copy has only in-frame clones and lacks some. The table shows under 200,000 clones, with about 85% occurring only once. The sequenced material came from peripheral blood. These receptors were taken from an elderly woman with acute or convalescent COVID-19.

This sequence joins TRBV21-1 and TRBJ1-1; the table's TRBD1 call for D was not verified on the DNA. TRBV21-1 is marked as a pseudogene. The CDR3 is made up of 16 amino acids. The CDR3: CASSKGGSGANTEAFF. The CDR3 DNA follows: TGTGCCAGCAGCAAAGGCGGATCAGGGGCCAACACTGAAGCTTTCTTT.

This clone was seen only once. V and J are TRBV30 and TRBJ2-2, with TRBD1 matching 9 bases. With V trimmed by 5 bases and J by 6 bases, 7 bases remained unmatched. The CDR3 is 14 residues long. CDR1 and CDR2 from the germline V gene are GTSNPN and SVGIG (reference sequence). CDR3 sequence reads: CAWGGGQGAGELFF. The CDR3 nucleotides read TGTGCCTGGGGTGGGGGACAGGGCGCCGGGGAGCTGTTTTTT.

V is TRBV10-3 and J is TRBJ2-2; 7 bases fit TRBD2. V trimming: 11 bases; J trimming: 6 bases; junction bases outside the gene matches: 9. CDR3 size: 13 residues. Germline values: CDR1 ENHRY, CDR2 SYGVKD. CDR3 DNA: TGTGCCTCCCGGGGGGAAGCAGCCGGGGAGCTGTTTTTT. It codes for CASRGEAAGELFF.

CDR3 region: CASSPWGLSRTGGPGYTF. CDR3 in DNA: TGTGCCAGCAGCCCATGGGGCCTATCCCGGACAGGGGGACCTGGCTACACCTTC. The rearrangement links TRBV11-2 to TRBJ1-2; 10 positions agree with TRBD1. The junction had 19 bases not matched to a gene; V was cut back by 5 bases and J by 7 bases. This CDR3 region has 18 residues. In germline, CDR1 is SGHAT, CDR2 FQNNGV.

The gene calls are TRBV5-1 and TRBJ2-3, with 9 bases lining up with TRBD1. The V and J ends lost 0 bases and 1 base, in that order; junction bases with no gene match: 3. CDR3 length equals 16 residues. Germline CDR1 is SGHRS and CDR2 is YFSETQ. CDR3: CASSLARTGGTDTQYF. In DNA form, the CDR3 reads TGCGCCAGCAGCTTGGCCCGGACAGGGGGCACAGATACGCAGTATTTT.

The chain joins TRBV7-2 to TRBJ2-1; maybe TRBD2 (5 bases). Per germline, CDR1 SGHTA and CDR2 FQGNSA. Trimming stripped 5 bases from V and 6 bases from J, with 14 bases between. The CDR3 length is 14 residues. The CDR3 loop is CASSRTSLGNEQFF. DNA for the CDR3: TGTGCCAGCAGCCGGACTTCCTTAGGCAATGAGCAGTTCTTC.

The V call is TRBV15, the J call TRBJ2-7; 7 nucleotides agree with TRBD2. CDR3 length: 15 residues. Germline CDR1 reads LNHNV; CDR2 reads YYDKDF (reference sequence). Unmatched junction bases numbered 10, after V lost 6 bases and J lost 2 bases. The CDR3 nucleotides are TGTGCCACCAGTAACGTTCAGCGGGGAACCTACGAGCAGTACTTC. Translating gives CATSNVQRGTYEQYF.

This clone was observed once. The V gene is TRBV13, the J gene TRBJ2-7; 8 bases match TRBD2. This CDR3 comprises 16 residues. After removal of 5 bases from V and 9 bases from J, the junction contained 18 bases not matched to a gene. CDR1 is PRHDT, CDR2 FYEKMQ, per germline (reference sequence). This chain's CDR3 is CASSARSAGGPGVQYF. The DNA of the CDR3 is TGTGCCAGCAGCGCCCGGAGCGCGGGGGGCCCCGGGGTGCAGTACTTC.

J is TRBJ2-6 and V is TRBV7-2; D possibly corresponds to TRBD1 (5 bases). CDR1 and CDR2 from the germline V gene are SGHTA and FQGNSA. This CDR3 is built from 16 residues. The ends were cut back, 4 bases at V and 4 bases at J, with 14 bases in the middle. The CDR3 sequence is CASSSQTSGGANVLTF. Written as DNA, the CDR3 is TGTGCCAGCAGCTCTCAGACCTCAGGGGGGGCCAACGTCCTGACTTTC.

The chain carries TRBV5-4 and TRBJ1-6, with 9 positions matching TRBD1. CDR1 is SGHNT, CDR2 YYREEE, per germline (reference sequence). Trimming cost V 4 bases and J 8 bases; bases outside gene matches: 16. There are 18 residues in the CDR3. This CDR3 reads CASSGRGPGQGRDSPLHF. As DNA, the CDR3 is TGTGCCAGCAGCGGGAGGGGGCCGGGACAGGGACGAGATTCACCCCTCCACTTT. The entire variable domain, with the rest obtained from reference TRBV5-4 and TRBJ1-6, is as follows: ETGVTQSPTHLIKTRGQQVTLRCSSQSGHNTVSWYQQALGQGPQFIFQYYREEENGRGNFPPRFSGLQFPNYSSELNVNALELDDSALYLCASSGRGPGQGRDSPLHFGNGTRLTVT.

The V gene is TRBV10-2, the J gene TRBJ1-2; 9 positions agree with TRBD1. The CDR3 length is 16 residues. The V gene end was trimmed by 4 bases and the J gene end by 6 bases; junction bases not matched to a gene: 12. Germline lookup yields CDR1 WSHSY and CDR2 SAAADI. CDR3 in amino acids: CASSAQGGQGGDGYTF. The CDR3 DNA sequence: TGCGCCAGCAGTGCTCAGGGGGGACAGGGAGGGGATGGCTACACCTTC.

The V and J genes are TRBV15 and TRBJ2-7; a possible D gene is TRBD2 (5 bases). The CDR3 totals 15 residues. Germline-derived CDR1 and CDR2 are LNHNV and YYDKDF (reference sequence). Between the trimmed V and J ends, which lost 0 bases and 3 bases, there was a span of 12 bases. CDR3: CATSRDRGDYYEQYF. The CDR3 DNA reads TGTGCCACCAGCAGAGATAGAGGAGACTACTACGAGCAGTACTTC.

This clone showed up just once. V gene TRBV29-1 combines with J gene TRBJ1-2; D is possibly TRBD1 (5 bases). The CDR3 length is 14 residues. Germline CDR1 and CDR2: SQVTM and ANQGSEA. Trimming left V 0 bases short and J 4 bases short, with 12 bases between. In DNA form, the CDR3 reads TGCAGCGTTGAAGAGGGAGGGGCCAGCTATGGCTACACCTTC. Translation gives CSVEEGGASYGYTF.

This clone occurred many times. The chain links TRBV2 to TRBJ1-5, with unresolved D. This CDR3 region has 12 residues. The germline V and J ends were trimmed by 2 bases and 4 bases, with 3 bases remaining between them. Germline V gene data show CDR1 as SNHLY and CDR2 as FYNNEI. CDR3 protein: CASSEQNQPQHF. As DNA, the CDR3 is TGTGCCAGCAGTGAACAGAATCAGCCCCAGCATTTT.

This sequence joins TRBV6-5 and TRBJ1-2; TRBD1 matches 9 bases. Germline V gene data show CDR1 as MNHEY and CDR2 as SVGAGI. The CDR3 contains 15 residues. After removal of 5 bases from V and 6 bases from J, the junction contained 10 bases not matched to a gene. This chain's CDR3 is CASSPTTDRGNGYTF. The CDR3 nucleotides are TGTGCCAGCAGTCCGACAACGGACAGGGGCAATGGCTACACCTTC.

The rearrangement uses TRBV2 and TRBJ1-5; TRBD1 aligns across 8 bases. V lost 8 bases and J lost 7; bases outside the gene matches: 4. This CDR3 contains 12 residues. Per the germline V gene, CDR1 is SNHLY and CDR2 is FYNNEI. The chain's CDR3 is CASQGASQPQHF. DNA for the CDR3: TGTGCCAGCCAGGGGGCTTCGCAGCCCCAGCATTTT. Looking up the rest from reference TRBV2 and TRBJ1-5 gives the full variable domain: EPEVTQTPSHQVTQMGQEVILRCVPISNHLYFYWYRQILGQKVEFLVSFYNNEISEKSEIFDDQFSVERPDGSNFTLKIRSTKLEDSAMYFCASQGASQPQHFGDGTRLSIL.

J is TRBJ2-3 and V is TRBV29-1, with 14 bases identical to TRBD2. Trimming at V came to 7 bases and at J to 3 bases, leaving 3 bases not matched to a gene. Germline V CDR1 and CDR2: SQVTM, ANQGSEA. The CDR3 runs to 14 residues. The CDR3 region is CSGTSGGSTDTQYF. The CDR3 DNA is TGCAGCGGGACTAGCGGGGGGTCAACAGATACGCAGTATTTT.

This chain links TRBV25-1 with TRBJ2-7; 9 nucleotides align to TRBD2. Germline V CDR1 and CDR2: MGHDK, SYGVNS. V trimming: 4 bases; J trimming: 2 bases; junction bases outside the gene matches: 3. CDR3 length: 14 residues. CDR3 sequence reads: CASSASGRTYEQYF. The CDR3 DNA sequence: TGTGCCAGCAGTGCGAGCGGGAGGACCTACGAGCAGTACTTC.

The gene calls are TRBV7-9 and TRBJ1-3, with D possibly being TRBD1 (6 bases). Trimming shortened V by 5 bases and J by 2 bases, and 13 bases separated the two germline ends. The CDR3 extends over 15 amino acids. The germline gives CDR1 SEHNR, CDR2 FQNEAQ (reference sequence). CDR3 nucleotides: TGTGCCAGCAGCCTCACCTCAGGGGCTGGAAACACCATATATTTT. Encoded protein: CASSLTSGAGNTIYF.

The chain couples TRBV5-1 to TRBJ2-3; 8 bases agree with TRBD1. The CDR3 extends over 16 amino acids. Germline V CDR1 and CDR2: SGHRS, YFSETQ. V shed 4 bases, J shed 2 bases, and the junction held 9 bases outside the gene matches. The CDR3 loop reads CASSKNRGIATDTQYF. The CDR3 nucleotides are TGCGCCAGCAGCAAAAACAGGGGGATAGCCACAGATACGCAGTATTTT. The complete variable domain, with remaining parts taken from reference TRBV5-1 and TRBJ2-3, reads KAGVTQTPRYLIKTRGQQVTLSCSPISGHRSVSWYQQTPGQGLQFLFEYFSETQRNKGNFPGRFSGRQFSNSRSEMNVSTLELGDSALYLCASSKNRGIATDTQYFGPGTRLTVL.

The chain carries TRBV5-1 and TRBJ2-2, with D uncertain. The CDR3 length is 15 residues. V was trimmed by 0 bases and J by 3 bases, leaving 9 bases between them. Germline CDR1 SGHRS, CDR2 YFSETQ. CDR3 loop: CASSLVQDHTGELFF. The CDR3 DNA sequence: TGCGCCAGCAGCTTGGTTCAGGATCACACCGGGGAGCTGTTTTTT.

The V gene is TRBV5-4, the J gene TRBJ1-2; 10 nucleotides line up with TRBD1. CDR1 SGHNT and CDR2 YYREEE come from the germline V gene (reference sequence). CDR3 size: 15 residues. V shed 4 bases, J shed 5 bases, and the junction held 8 bases outside the gene matches. The CDR3 sequence: CASSTGTGVDYGYTF. The CDR3, as DNA: TGTGCCAGCAGCACCGGGACAGGGGTAGATTATGGCTACACCTTC.

This rearrangement joins TRBV6-5 to TRBJ2-7; a possible D gene is TRBD2 (7 bases). The germline CDR1 and CDR2 sequences are MNHEY and SVGAGI. Trimming removed 2 bases from V and 5 bases from J, with 13 bases in between. This CDR3 has 14 residues. The CDR3 reads CASSYGGGRNEQYF. CDR3 in DNA: TGTGCCAGCAGTTACGGGGGGGGCAGGAACGAGCAGTACTTC.

This clone appeared once. The chain couples TRBV5-1 to TRBJ2-4, with a tentative D call TRBD2 (5 bases). The V end lost 0 bases, the J end lost 5 bases, and 12 bases lay between the germline ends. The germline V gene has CDR1 SGHRS and CDR2 YFSETQ. The CDR3 length is 15 residues. The CDR3 spells CASSLVGNSENIQYF. CDR3 coding DNA: TGCGCCAGCAGCTTGGTCGGGAACTCGGAAAACATTCAGTACTTC.